This T cell receptor (beta chain) was obtained from a study of metastatic and nonmetastatic thyroid tumors. The study, taken as a whole, reports: Reported TCR beta diversity, measured in blood and tumor, was significantly higher for malignant thyroid tumors than for benign nodules.

This clone has a handful of counts. Its antigen is not identified. Treatment of any kind had been given to no patient before thyroid surgery. TCRdb re-called the PCR reads via MiXCR. The top ten clones hold approximately 10% of a sample with 85,000 to 100,000 clones, roughly an eighth of them seen once. Specimen: blood. The sequence derives from a female donor with papillary thyroid cancer or a benign thyroid nodule (not recorded which). Some clones in this sample may be carry-over from other donors' samples.

The CDR3 protein is CASSFNMAPYEQYF. The CDR3 nucleotides are TGTGCCAGCAGTTTTAACATGGCGCCTTACGAGCAGTACTTC. This rearrangement joins TRBV28 to TRBJ2-7, with D hard to call. V lost 3 bases, J lost 4 bases, and 13 bases lay in between. The CDR3 totals 14 residues. Germline V gene sequence: CDR1 MDHEN, CDR2 SYDVKM.